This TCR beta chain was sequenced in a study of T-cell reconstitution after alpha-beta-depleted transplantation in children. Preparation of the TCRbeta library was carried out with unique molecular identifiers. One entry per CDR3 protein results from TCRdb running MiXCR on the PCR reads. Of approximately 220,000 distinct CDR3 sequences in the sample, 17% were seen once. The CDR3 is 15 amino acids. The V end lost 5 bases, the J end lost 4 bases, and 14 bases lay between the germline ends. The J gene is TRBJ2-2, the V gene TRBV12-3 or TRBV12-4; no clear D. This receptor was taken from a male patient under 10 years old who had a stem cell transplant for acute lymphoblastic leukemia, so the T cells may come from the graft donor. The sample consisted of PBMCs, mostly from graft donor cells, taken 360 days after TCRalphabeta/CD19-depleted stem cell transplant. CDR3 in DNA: TGTGCCAGCAGTGCCCAGTTCGTAGGCACCGGGGAGCTGTTTTTT. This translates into CASSAQFVGTGELFF.